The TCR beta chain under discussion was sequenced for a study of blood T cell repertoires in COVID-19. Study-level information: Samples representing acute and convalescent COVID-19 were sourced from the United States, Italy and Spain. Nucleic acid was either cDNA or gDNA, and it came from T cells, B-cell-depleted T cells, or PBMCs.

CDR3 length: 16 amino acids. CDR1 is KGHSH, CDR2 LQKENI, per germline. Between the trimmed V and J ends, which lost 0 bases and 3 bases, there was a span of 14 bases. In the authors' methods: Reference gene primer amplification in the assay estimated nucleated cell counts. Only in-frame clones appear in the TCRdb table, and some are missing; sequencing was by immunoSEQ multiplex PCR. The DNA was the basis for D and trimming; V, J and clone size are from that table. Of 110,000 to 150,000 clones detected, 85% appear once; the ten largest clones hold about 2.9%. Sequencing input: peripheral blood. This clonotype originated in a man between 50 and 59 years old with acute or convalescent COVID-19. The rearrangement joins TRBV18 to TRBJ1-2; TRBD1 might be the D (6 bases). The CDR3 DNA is TGTGCCAGCTCACCACCCGGGCAGGGGCTTTACTATGGCTACACCTTC. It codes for CASSPPGQGLYYGYTF.